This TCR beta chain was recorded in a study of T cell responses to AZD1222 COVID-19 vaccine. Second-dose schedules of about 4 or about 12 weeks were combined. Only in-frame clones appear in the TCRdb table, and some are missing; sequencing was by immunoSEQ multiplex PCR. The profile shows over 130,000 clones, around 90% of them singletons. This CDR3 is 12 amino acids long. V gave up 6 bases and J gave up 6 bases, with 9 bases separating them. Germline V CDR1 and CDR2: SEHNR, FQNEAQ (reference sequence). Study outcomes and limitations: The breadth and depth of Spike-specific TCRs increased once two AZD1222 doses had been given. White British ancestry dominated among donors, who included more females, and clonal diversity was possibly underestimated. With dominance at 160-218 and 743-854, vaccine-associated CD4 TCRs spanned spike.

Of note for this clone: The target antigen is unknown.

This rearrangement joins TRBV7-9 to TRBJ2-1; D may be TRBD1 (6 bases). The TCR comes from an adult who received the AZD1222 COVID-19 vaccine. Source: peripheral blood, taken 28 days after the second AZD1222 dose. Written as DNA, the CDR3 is TGTGCCAGCAGTTTACAGGGCAATGAGCAGTTCTTC. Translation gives CASSLQGNEQFF.